This TCR beta chain was captured by sequencing in a study of T-cell reconstitution after alpha-beta-depleted transplantation in children. This sample's TCRbeta library carried unique molecular identifier barcodes. A single record per CDR3 protein comes from TCRdb applying MiXCR to the PCR reads. The profile shows roughly 490,000 distinct CDR3 sequences, 11% of them singletons. Whole-study findings and limits: Fresh T-cell production supplied most of the T-cell counts and diversity seen one year after transplant. High day-60 TCRbeta diversity in some patients came from surviving recipient T cells and thymic progenitors. Expanded graft clones, several hundred of them, were reportedly the source of alpha-beta T cells about two months after transplant.

V was clipped by 8 bases and J by 4 bases, with 17 bases between them. The CDR3 totals 14 residues. Germline-derived CDR1 and CDR2 are MNHNS and SASEGT. This clonotype was counted a few times. The antigen is not known. This chain uses TRBV6-1 with TRBJ1-1, with D possibly TRBD1 on 5 matching bases. The sequenced sample was PBMCs, mostly from graft donor cells, obtained 180 days after TCRalphabeta/CD19-depleted stem cell transplant. The clonotype was recovered from a female patient between 2 and 15 years old who had a stem cell transplant for aplastic anemia, so the T cells may come from the graft donor. CDR3 sequence (DNA): TGTGCCAGCGGACTAACCGGGACCAGCACTGAAGCTTTCTTT. As protein: CASGLTGTSTEAFF.